Listed below are T cell receptor beta chains from one sample, sequenced in a study of beta chain features in type 1 diabetes. Measured with immunoSEQ multiplex PCR; TCRdb has only the in-frame clones, and not every one. There are about 900,000 clones in the sample; roughly 15% occur only once, and 0.02% to 0.03% lies in the top ten. Input material: naive CD4+ T cells from blood. These receptor sequences come from a woman aged 18-29 years in good health. CDR3s include the opening cysteine and the closing phenylalanine or tryptophan. The D gene is left open where the match is weak. Part of the rows lack a size; the others show once, few, many or a class for expanded clones.

clone size	J gene	D gene	V gene	CDR3 DNA	CDR3 protein
few	TRBJ1-2	-	TRBV4-3	TGCGCCAGCAGCCAAGATACAGCTAACTATGGCTACACCTTC	CASSQDTANYGYTF
few	TRBJ2-3	-	TRBV7-2	TGTGCCAGCAGCACCAGGGACACCACAGATACGCAGTATTTT	CASSTRDTTDTQYF
-	TRBJ2-5	TRBD2	TRBV5-1	TGCGCCAGCAGCTCTGGGACTAGCCGGACTCAAGAGACCCAGTACTTC	CASSSGTSRTQETQYF
few	TRBJ2-7	-	TRBV29-1	TGCAGCGTTGGACGAGACTCTCAAACCTACGAGCAGTACTTC	CSVGRDSQTYEQYF
few	TRBJ2-3	-	TRBV7-2	TGTGCCAGCAGCTGGGGGGTCACAGATACGCAGTATTTT	CASSWGVTDTQYF
-	TRBJ2-7	TRBD2	TRBV28	TGTGCCAGCAGTCAAGGGACTAGCGGGGCCACCGGCGGGTACTTC	CASSQGTSGATGGYF
-	TRBJ2-3	-	TRBV7-2	TGTGCCAGCAGTGTAGCGAGTACAGATACGCAGTATTTT	CASSVASTDTQYF
few	TRBJ2-1	TRBD2	TRBV5-6	TGTGCCAGCAGCACCTTCGGACTAGCGGGAGATAATGAGCAGTTCTTC	CASSTFGLAGDNEQFF
-	TRBJ2-1	TRBD2	TRBV7-3	TGTGCCAGCAGCTTCGGGGCGGGAGGGCCGGTTGAGCAGTTCTTC	CASSFGAGGPVEQFF
few	TRBJ2-5	TRBD1	TRBV5-4	TGTGCCAGCAGCTTGGGACAGGGCCGGGAGACCCAGTACTTC	CASSLGQGRETQYF
-	TRBJ2-1	-	TRBV7-9	TGTGCCAGCAGCTTAATGTCCCCTTTAGGCGAGCAGTTCTTC	CASSLMSPLGEQFF
few	TRBJ1-5	-	TRBV28	TGTGCCAGCAGTTTGTTTGGGAATCAGCCCCAGCATTTT	CASSLFGNQPQHF
-	TRBJ2-3	TRBD2	TRBV4-2	TGTGCCAGCAGCCAAAGAGCGGGACCCTCGCCCCAGCATACGCAGTATTTT	CASSQRAGPSPQHTQYF
-	TRBJ2-2	-	TRBV4-3	TGCGCCAGCAGCCCTTCTGTGGATATACTATACACCGGGGAGCTGTTTTTT	CASSPSVDILYTGELFF
-	TRBJ1-2	-	TRBV10-3	TGTGCCATCAGCTTGGACGGCTACTATGGCTACACCTTC	CAISLDGYYGYTF
few	TRBJ2-3	-	TRBV5-1	TGCGCCAGCAGCTTGACCGGATACTACACAGATACGCAGTATTTT	CASSLTGYYTDTQYF